Below are 29 T cell receptor beta chains sequenced from a single sample in a study of neurological immune-mediated disorders. TCRdb processed the 5' RACE reads anew with MiXCR; each CDR3 protein has one entry. This sample has 55,000 to 75,000 distinct CDR3 sequences, with roughly 5.5% found just once. Input material: PBMCs. The origin of the receptors is a woman younger than 45 with multiple sclerosis.

The chain carries TRBV5-6 and TRBJ1-5, with D perhaps matching TRBD1 (5 bases). The CDR3 has 15 residues. Germline V CDR1 and CDR2: SGHDT, YYEEEE. V dropped 0 bases and J dropped 0 bases, with 7 bases sitting between them. CDR3 region: CASSLGGVSNQPQHF. The DNA of the CDR3 is TGTGCCAGCAGCTTGGGGGGGGTTAGCAATCAGCCCCAGCATTTT. The full variable domain, its missing parts supplied by reference TRBV5-6 and TRBJ1-5, is DAGVTQSPTHLIKTRGQQVTLRCSPKSGHDTVSWYQQALGQGPQFIFQYYEEEERQRGNFPDRFSGHQFPNYSSELNVNALLLGDSALYLCASSLGGVSNQPQHFGDGTRLSIL.

In its sample, this clonotype was seen many times. The rearrangement uses TRBV6-5 and TRBJ1-1; D is unresolved. V was pared by 6 bases and J by 5 bases, with 13 bases between. The germline gives CDR1 MNHEY, CDR2 SVGAGI. There are 13 residues in the CDR3. The CDR3 DNA follows: TGTGCCAGCAGAAGAGGCGCGGGGACTGAAGCTTTCTTT. It encodes CASRRGAGTEAFF.

This clonotype showed up many times. The chain carries TRBV12-3 or TRBV12-4 and TRBJ1-6, with 8 positions matching TRBD1. The trim removed 6 bases at V and 7 bases at J, leaving 5 bases unmatched. This CDR3 comprises 14 residues. CDR3 amino acids: CASSRGQGNSPLHF. For the CDR3, the DNA is TGTGCCAGCAGCCGAGGACAGGGAAATTCACCCCTCCACTTT.

This clonotype was picked up many times. V is TRBV20-1 and J is TRBJ2-7, with D maybe TRBD1 (6 bases). Germline V gene lookup returns CDR1 DFQATT and CDR2 SNEGSKA (reference sequence). Trimming left V 2 bases short and J 6 bases short, with 17 bases between. This CDR3 spans 14 amino acids. The CDR3 nucleotides read TGCAGTGCTAGATTGGGGCAGGGGCGGGTCGAGCAGTACTTC. Protein product: CSARLGQGRVEQYF.

This clonotype has a count of ten or more. The V gene is TRBV14, the J gene TRBJ1-1; D unclear. V was cut by 0 bases and J by 6 bases, with 11 bases left in between. The CDR3 length is 14 residues. Per germline, CDR1 SGHDN and CDR2 FVKESK. The CDR3 coding sequence is TGTGCCAGCAGCCAAGATCGAGGGAGGGCTGAAGCTTTCTTT. Its protein is CASSQDRGRAEAFF.

This clonotype was detected only a few times. The V gene is TRBV12-3 or TRBV12-4, the J gene TRBJ2-3; the match to TRBD1 covers 7 bases. J lost 6 bases, V lost 5 bases, and 11 bases had no gene match. This CDR3 spans 15 amino acids. The CDR3 loop is CASSPTGQTIDTQYF. The DNA of the CDR3 is TGTGCCAGCAGTCCCACGGGACAGACTATTGATACGCAGTATTTT.

This clonotype was seen at least ten times. V and J are TRBV5-6 and TRBJ1-4; 9 bases align to TRBD1. Germline trimming cut 3 bases from V and 8 bases from J; bases unmatched to any gene: 8. The V gene's germline CDR1 is SGHDT and CDR2 YYEEEE. This CDR3 spans 15 amino acids. The CDR3 loop reads CASSSWDRVREKLFF. Written as DNA, the CDR3 is TGTGCCAGCAGCTCTTGGGACAGGGTGCGAGAAAAACTGTTTTTT.

This clonotype was seen ten or more times. The chain is built from TRBV7-2 and TRBJ1-3; 7 nucleotides line up with TRBD1. After removal of 5 bases from V and 0 bases from J, the junction contained 4 bases not matched to a gene. Germline V CDR1 and CDR2: SGHTA, FQGNSA. The CDR3 is 15 amino acids. The CDR3, as DNA: TGTGCCAGCAGCCGAGGGACAGCCTCTGGAAACACCATATATTTT. Protein: CASSRGTASGNTIYF.

The J gene is TRBJ1-1, the V gene TRBV27; D gene uncertain. Trimming removed 3 bases at V and 4 bases at J, with 9 bases between. This CDR3 region has 13 residues. The V gene's germline CDR1 is MNHEY and CDR2 SMNVEV (reference sequence). This chain's CDR3 is CASSLGRGTEAFF. For the CDR3, the DNA is TGTGCCAGCAGTTTGGGCCGGGGCACTGAAGCTTTCTTT.

In its sample, this clonotype was seen a few times. One base away lies a much larger clone, so this may be a sequencing read error. This chain links TRBV20-1 with TRBJ1-4; D is ambiguous. The CDR3 runs to 14 residues. Between the trimmed V and J ends, which lost 5 bases and 5 bases, there was a span of 15 bases. Germline assignment: CDR1 DFQATT and CDR2 SNEGSKA (reference sequence). CDR3 DNA sequence: TGCAGTGCTGAGTTGTGGAATCAGAATGAAAAACTGTTTTTT. Translating gives CSAELWNQNEKLFF.

This clonotype was detected many times. CDR3 loop: CASSSGAGQPQHF. CDR3 DNA sequence: TGTGCCAGCAGCTCAGGGGCCGGGCAGCCCCAGCATTTT. The chain employs TRBV11-2 and TRBJ1-5; possible D gene TRBD1, 6 bases. Germline CDR1 is SGHAT and CDR2 is FQNNGV. V lost 4 bases and J lost 7, with 11 bases in between. This CDR3 comprises 13 residues.

This clonotype appeared many times. The J gene is TRBJ2-3, the V gene TRBV5-1; TRBD1 agrees at 9 bases. The germline V gene has CDR1 SGHRS and CDR2 YFSETQ. V shed 3 bases and J 6 bases; nucleotides not matched to a gene: 5. CDR3 length equals 14 residues. The CDR3 coding sequence is TGCGCCAGCAGCTCAGGACAGGGGAGGGATACGCAGTATTTT. The encoded protein is CASSSGQGRDTQYF.

The rearrangement uses TRBV20-1 and TRBJ2-6; no definite D call. CDR1 is DFQATT and CDR2 is SNEGSKA in the germline V gene (reference sequence). Trimming pared 5 bases from V and 0 bases from J, leaving 5 bases between. The CDR3 runs to 13 residues. For the CDR3, the DNA is TGCAGTGCTTACAGCTCTGGGGCCAACGTCCTGACTTTC. It is translated as CSAYSSGANVLTF.

This clonotype was counted ten times or more. CDR3 residues: CASSRQGDGYTF. CDR3 DNA sequence: TGTGCCAGCAGCCGACAGGGGGATGGCTACACCTTC. The rearrangement joins TRBV7-9 to TRBJ1-2; 9 positions match TRBD1. V was pared by 5 bases and J by 6 bases, with 1 base of the junction left unmatched. Germline values: CDR1 SEHNR, CDR2 FQNEAQ (reference sequence). The CDR3 is 12 amino acids.

This clonotype occurred many times. V usage is TRBV20-1 and J usage is TRBJ2-5, with D possibly being TRBD2 (6 bases). The CDR3 covers 16 residues. Trimming stripped 1 base from V and 4 bases from J, with 19 bases between. The germline V gene has CDR1 DFQATT and CDR2 SNEGSKA (reference sequence). The CDR3, as DNA: TGCAGTGCTAGAGTCTCCCGGGACTCCGAAGGAGAGACCCAGTACTTC. Amino acids: CSARVSRDSEGETQYF.

This clonotype has ten or more counts. CDR3 in amino acids: CASSPRQGALGLKLFF. In DNA form, the CDR3 reads TGTGCCAGCAGCCCGAGACAGGGGGCGCTCGGATTAAAACTGTTTTTT. The chain couples TRBV7-8 to TRBJ1-4; 10 nucleotides match TRBD1. J lost 10 bases, V lost 5 bases, and 13 bases had no gene match. This CDR3 has 16 residues. Germline V gene data show CDR1 as SGHVS and CDR2 as FQNEAQ.

This clonotype appeared many times. The rearrangement uses TRBV5-1 and TRBJ1-2; no firm D call. Trimming stripped 5 bases from V and 3 bases from J, with 14 bases between. Germline-derived CDR1 and CDR2 are SGHRS and YFSETQ. The CDR3 is 14 amino acids. The CDR3 DNA is TGCGCCAGCAGAGGGCAGGCGGTGGACTATGGCTACACCTTC. It is translated as CASRGQAVDYGYTF.

The chain uses TRBV29-1 and TRBJ1-1; D gene unclear. The CDR3 consists of 12 residues. Germline V gene sequence: CDR1 SQVTM, CDR2 ANQGSEA. Trimming shortened V by 2 bases and J by 7 bases, and 11 bases separated the two germline ends. The CDR3 loop is CSVESKTLEAFF. CDR3 DNA sequence: TGCAGCGTTGAATCAAAGACACTTGAAGCTTTCTTT.

At least ten counts were recorded for this clonotype. The chain uses TRBV10-2 and TRBJ2-3, with D tentatively TRBD2 (6 bases). Germline-derived CDR1 and CDR2 are WSHSY and SAAADI. This CDR3 contains 16 residues. V lost 8 bases and J lost 0, with 18 bases in between. The CDR3: CASSDGGTSSTDTQYF. The CDR3 bases are TGCGCCAGCTCGGACGGGGGAACTTCTAGCACAGATACGCAGTATTTT.

This clonotype was observed at least ten times. Written as DNA, the CDR3 is TGTGCCAGCAGCTTATCGCCGGACTACGAGCAGTACTTC. Translating it yields CASSLSPDYEQYF. The rearrangement links TRBV7-9 to TRBJ2-7; D remains unclear. V was shortened by 2 bases and J by 3 bases, with 8 bases between the two germline ends. The germline V gene encodes CDR1 SEHNR and CDR2 FQNEAQ (reference sequence). CDR3 length equals 13 residues.

This clonotype was seen many times. The V and J genes are TRBV5-1 and TRBJ2-3, with TRBD2 matching over 7 bases. CDR3 length: 16 amino acids. CDR1 SGHRS and CDR2 YFSETQ come from the germline V gene. After removal of 5 bases from V and 4 bases from J, the junction contained 13 bases not matched to a gene. As DNA, the CDR3 is TGCGCCAGCAGTATCCGGGGGGACCCCGGGCCAGATACGCAGTATTTT. Translation gives CASSIRGDPGPDTQYF.

This clonotype was counted many times. The rearrangement links TRBV12-3 or TRBV12-4 to TRBJ2-1, with D tentatively TRBD2 (5 bases). This CDR3 is built from 11 residues. Trimming removed 6 bases at V and 10 bases at J, with 10 bases between. The DNA of the CDR3 is TGTGCCAGCAGCCTATCGGGGGAGCAGTTCTTC. As protein: CASSLSGEQFF.

This clonotype was counted many times. The gene calls are TRBV5-1 and TRBJ1-2; TRBD1 matches at 7 bases. Per germline, CDR1 SGHRS and CDR2 YFSETQ. The CDR3 runs 13 residues. The ends lost 4 bases at V and 4 bases at J; junction bases unmatched: 4. The CDR3 reads CASSQGQIYGYTF. The CDR3 DNA is TGCGCCAGCAGCCAGGGACAGATCTATGGCTACACCTTC.

In DNA, the CDR3 is TGTGCCATCAGGGGCGGACAGGGTGGAGGGAACACTGAAGCTTTCTTT. Encoded protein: CAIRGGQGGGNTEAFF. V and J are TRBV10-3 and TRBJ1-1, with 8 bases lining up with TRBD1. Trimming at V came to 6 bases and at J to 1 base, leaving 10 bases not matched to a gene. The germline gives CDR1 ENHRY, CDR2 SYGVKD. This CDR3 has 16 residues.

In the case of this clonotype: One base away lies a much larger clone, so this may be a sequencing read error. The chain couples TRBV7-9 to TRBJ1-2; D not certain. The germline V gene encodes CDR1 SEHNR and CDR2 FQNEAQ (reference sequence). The V and J ends lost 3 bases and 4 bases respectively, with 12 bases between them. This CDR3 is built from 14 residues. CDR3: CASSFLGMIYGYTF. The DNA of the CDR3 is TGTGCCAGCAGCTTCCTTGGAATGATCTATGGCTACACCTTC.

This clonotype appeared many times. The chain combines TRBV3-1 with TRBJ1-1; possibly TRBD1 for D (5 bases). V lost 4 bases and J 7 bases, leaving 13 bases between the germline ends. The CDR3 totals 13 residues. The germline V gene has CDR1 LGHDT and CDR2 YNNKEL (reference sequence). Here the CDR3 reads CASSPNTQGEAFF. Written as DNA, the CDR3 is TGTGCCAGCAGCCCCAACACCCAGGGTGAAGCTTTCTTT.

The chain is built from TRBV7-2 and TRBJ2-1, with D perhaps TRBD1 (5 bases). Deletions cut 7 bases from V and 7 bases from J, with 17 bases between. There are 14 residues in the CDR3. Germline lookup yields CDR1 SGHTA and CDR2 FQGNSA. The CDR3 loop is CASTPHIAGNEQFF. The CDR3 DNA is TGTGCCAGCACCCCGCACATAGCAGGGAATGAGCAGTTCTTC. Full variable domain (remainder filled in from reference TRBV7-2 and TRBJ2-1): GAGVSQSPSNKVTEKGKDVELRCDPISGHTALYWYRQSLGQGLEFLIYFQGNSAPDKSGLPSDRFSAERTGGSVSTLTIQRTQQEDSAVYLCASTPHIAGNEQFFGPGTRLTVL.

In this sample, this clonotype turned up many times. J is TRBJ1-5 and V is TRBV20-1; D remains ambiguous. Looked up from germline, CDR1 is DFQATT and CDR2 is SNEGSKA (reference sequence). V was cut by 6 bases and J by 1 base, with 13 bases left in between. This CDR3 is 14 amino acids long. DNA of the CDR3: TGCAGTGCCGCGACACATTTGAGCAATCAGCCCCAGCATTTT. It codes for CSAATHLSNQPQHF.

V gene TRBV10-3 combines with J gene TRBJ2-7, with TRBD1 identical over 7 bases. The trim removed 2 bases at V and 3 bases at J, leaving 7 bases unmatched. CDR3 length: 15 residues. In germline, CDR1 is ENHRY, CDR2 SYGVKD. The CDR3 spells CAISEPGDSHYEQYF. The DNA of the CDR3 is TGTGCCATCAGTGAGCCCGGGGACAGCCACTACGAGCAGTACTTC.